Reported below is one T cell receptor beta chain. The entry originates in a study of control samples from healthy donors and cancer patients. Trimming took off 4 bases at V and 0 bases at J, with 11 bases between the two ends. Germline loops: CDR1 SGHRS, CDR2 YFSETQ. The CDR3 extends over 16 amino acids. Some clones are missing from TCRdb's copy, which holds only in-frame ones; the method was immunoSEQ multiplex PCR. The table includes around 130,000 clones, roughly 90% detected once. V gene TRBV5-1 combines with J gene TRBJ1-6; D perhaps matches TRBD1 (5 bases). This receptor was taken from a man in his fifties or sixties in good health. Sequencing was done on a sample of blood. The CDR3 bases are TGCGCCAGCAGCCCGGGACGGGCCTCCTATAATTCACCCCTCCACTTT. Amino acid sequence: CASSPGRASYNSPLHF.